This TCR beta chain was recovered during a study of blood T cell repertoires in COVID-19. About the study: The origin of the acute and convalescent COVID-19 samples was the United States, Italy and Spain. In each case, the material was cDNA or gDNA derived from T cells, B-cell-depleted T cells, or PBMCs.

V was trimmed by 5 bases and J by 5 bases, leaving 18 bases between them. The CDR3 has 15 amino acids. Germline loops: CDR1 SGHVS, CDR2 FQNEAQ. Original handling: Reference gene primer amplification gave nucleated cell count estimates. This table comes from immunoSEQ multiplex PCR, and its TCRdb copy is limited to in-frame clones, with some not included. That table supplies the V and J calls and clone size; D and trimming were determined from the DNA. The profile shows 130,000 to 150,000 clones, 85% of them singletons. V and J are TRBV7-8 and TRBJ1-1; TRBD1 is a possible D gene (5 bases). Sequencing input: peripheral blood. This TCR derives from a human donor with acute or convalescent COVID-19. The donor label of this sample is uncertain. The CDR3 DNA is TGTGCCAGCAGCAATAGAGTGGGGGGATGGACTGAAGCTTTCTTT. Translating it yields CASSNRVGGWTEAFF. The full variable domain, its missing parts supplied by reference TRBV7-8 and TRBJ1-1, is GAGVSQSPRYKVAKRGQDVALRCDPISGHVSLFWYQQALGQGPEFLTYFQNEAQLDKSGLPSDRFFAERPEGSVSTLKIQRTQQEDSAVYLCASSNRVGGWTEAFFGQGTRLTVV.